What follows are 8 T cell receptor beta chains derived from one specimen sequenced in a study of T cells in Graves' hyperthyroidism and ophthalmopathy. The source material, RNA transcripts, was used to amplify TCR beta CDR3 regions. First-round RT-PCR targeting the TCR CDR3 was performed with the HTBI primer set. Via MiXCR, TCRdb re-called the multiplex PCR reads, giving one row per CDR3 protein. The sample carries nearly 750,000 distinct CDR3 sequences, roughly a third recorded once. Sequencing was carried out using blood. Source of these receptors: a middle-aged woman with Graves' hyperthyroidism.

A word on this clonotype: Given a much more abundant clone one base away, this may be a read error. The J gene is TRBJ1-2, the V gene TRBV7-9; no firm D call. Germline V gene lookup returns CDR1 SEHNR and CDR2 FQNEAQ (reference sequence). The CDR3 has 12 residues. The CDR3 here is CAGSPTDYGYTF. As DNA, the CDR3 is TGTGCCGGCAGCCCTACTGATTATGGCTACACCTTC.

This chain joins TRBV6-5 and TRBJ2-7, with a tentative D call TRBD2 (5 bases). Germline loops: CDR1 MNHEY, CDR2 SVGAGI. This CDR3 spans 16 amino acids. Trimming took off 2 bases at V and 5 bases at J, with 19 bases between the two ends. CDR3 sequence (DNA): TGTGCCAGCAGTTACGCCTTCGGCTTGTCGAGGGACGAGCAGTACTTC. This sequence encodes CASSYAFGLSRDEQYF.

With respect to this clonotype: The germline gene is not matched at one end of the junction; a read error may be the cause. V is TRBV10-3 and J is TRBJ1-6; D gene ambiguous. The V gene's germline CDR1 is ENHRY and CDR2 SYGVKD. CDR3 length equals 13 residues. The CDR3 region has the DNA TGTGCCAGCACTAAGGACGGAAATTCACCCTTCCACTTT. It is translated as CASTKDGNSPFHF.

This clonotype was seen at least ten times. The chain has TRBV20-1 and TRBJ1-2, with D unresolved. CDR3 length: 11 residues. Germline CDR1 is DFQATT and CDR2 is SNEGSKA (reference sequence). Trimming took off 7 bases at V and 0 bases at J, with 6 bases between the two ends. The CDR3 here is CSDQANYGYTF. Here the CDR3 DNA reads TGCAGTGACCAAGCTAACTATGGCTACACCTTC.

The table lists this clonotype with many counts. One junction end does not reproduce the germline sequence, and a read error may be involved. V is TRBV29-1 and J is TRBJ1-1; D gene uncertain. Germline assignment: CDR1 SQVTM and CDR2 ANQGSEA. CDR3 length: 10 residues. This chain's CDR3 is CSVEDTEAFF. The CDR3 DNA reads TGCAGCGTTGAAGACACGGAAGCTTTCTTT.

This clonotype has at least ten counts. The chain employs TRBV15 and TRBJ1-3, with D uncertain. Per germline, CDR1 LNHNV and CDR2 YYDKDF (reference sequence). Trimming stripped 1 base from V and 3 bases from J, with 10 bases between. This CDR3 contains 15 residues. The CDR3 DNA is TGTGCCACCAGCAGAGGGGTGGACGGTGGAAACACCATATATTTT. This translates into CATSRGVDGGNTIYF.

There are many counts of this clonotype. CDR3 protein: CASSLALGPDSNQPQHF. Here the CDR3 DNA reads TGTGCCAGCAGCTTAGCGCTGGGTCCTGATAGCAATCAGCCCCAGCATTTT. The genes are TRBV7-9 and TRBJ1-5; D ambiguous. The CDR3 is 17 amino acids. Trimming took 0 bases from V and 0 from J, leaving 12 bases between them. Per the germline V gene, CDR1 is SEHNR and CDR2 is FQNEAQ (reference sequence). Drawing the rest from reference TRBV7-9 and TRBJ1-5, the complete variable domain is DTGVSQNPRHKITKRGQNVTFRCDPISEHNRLYWYRQTLGQGPEFLTYFQNEAQLEKSRLLSDRFSAERPKGSFSTLEIQRTEQGDSAMYLCASSLALGPDSNQPQHFGDGTRLSIL.

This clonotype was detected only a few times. The CDR3 here is CASGVGPNQPQHF. The CDR3 DNA reads TGTGCTAGTGGGGTGGGGCCCAATCAGCCCCAGCATTTT. The V gene is TRBV12-5, the J gene TRBJ1-5, with D possibly being TRBD1 (5 bases). Germline CDR1 LGHNT, CDR2 FRNRAP. The CDR3 length is 13 residues. Deletions cut 6 bases from V and 3 bases from J, with 9 bases between.